The 20 T cell receptor beta chains below come from one sample, sequenced in a study of blood T cell repertoires in COVID-19. Sequenced by immunoSEQ multiplex PCR; TCRdb stores in-frame clones only, minus some. The sample lists roughly 97,000 clones; about 89% were seen once. Sequenced sample: peripheral blood. These TCRs come from a human donor in a cohort sampled during active COVID-19.

V usage is TRBV6-5 and J usage is TRBJ1-3; D possibly corresponds to TRBD1 (5 bases). The V end lost 4 bases, the J end lost 6 bases, and 16 bases lay between the germline ends. Germline V gives CDR1 MNHEY, CDR2 SVGAGI. CDR3 length equals 15 residues. In DNA, the CDR3 is TGTGCCAGCAGTTTCTTCCAGGGCACGGAAAACACCATATATTTT. This translates into CASSFFQGTENTIYF.

The chain employs TRBV25-1 and TRBJ1-1; 11 bases agree with TRBD1. The CDR3 is 17 residues long. Germline values: CDR1 MGHDK, CDR2 SYGVNS. The junction had 7 bases not matched to a gene; V was cut back by 1 base and J by 3 bases. CDR3 sequence reads: CASSESGTGGRYTEAFF. The CDR3 DNA sequence: TGTGCCAGCAGTGAATCCGGGACAGGGGGACGGTACACTGAAGCTTTCTTT.

The chain carries TRBV6-5 and TRBJ1-5; D gene ambiguous. V was clipped by 6 bases and J by 0 bases, with 9 bases between them. Germline assignment: CDR1 MNHEY and CDR2 SVGAGI. CDR3 size: 14 residues. The CDR3: CASRPTYSNQPQHF. Written as DNA, the CDR3 is TGTGCCAGCAGGCCCACATATAGCAATCAGCCCCAGCATTTT.

The chain links TRBV28 to TRBJ2-7; TRBD1 aligns across 9 bases. Germline V gene data show CDR1 as MDHEN and CDR2 as SYDVKM. The CDR3 consists of 14 residues. The V and J ends lost 3 bases and 6 bases, in that order; junction bases with no gene match: 6. This CDR3 is CASSFGDRAVEQYF. As DNA, the CDR3 is TGTGCCAGCAGTTTTGGGGACAGGGCCGTCGAGCAGTACTTC.

This clone was detected only once. The rearrangement links TRBV7-9 to TRBJ1-2; 7 nucleotides agree with TRBD1. The CDR3 loop spans 15 amino acids. Trimming cost V 1 base and J 7 bases; bases outside gene matches: 9. Germline CDR1 reads SEHNR; CDR2 reads FQNEAQ (reference sequence). The chain's CDR3 is CASSLVVGQVGGYTF. The CDR3 DNA sequence: TGTGCCAGCAGCTTAGTGGTAGGACAGGTCGGTGGCTACACCTTC.

The gene calls are TRBV6-5 and TRBJ2-7; D call uncertain. Germline assignment: CDR1 MNHEY and CDR2 SVGAGI. With 6 bases removed from V and 5 bases from J, the gap between germline ends came to 14 bases. This CDR3 has 13 amino acids. The CDR3 nucleotides are TGTGCCAGCAGCCCGGAAGCCACTAACGAGCAGTACTTC. Protein: CASSPEATNEQYF.

V and J are TRBV12-3 or TRBV12-4 and TRBJ1-1; D possibly corresponds to TRBD1 (6 bases). V was trimmed by 5 bases and J by 4 bases, leaving 11 bases between them. The CDR3 contains 13 residues. The DNA of the CDR3 is TGTGCCAGCAGTCCGCGAGGGGGCACTGAAGCTTTCTTT. This sequence encodes CASSPRGGTEAFF.

The gene calls are TRBV10-3 and TRBJ2-5; 10 bases map to TRBD2. Germline CDR1 and CDR2: ENHRY and SYGVKD. J gave up 5 bases and V 7 bases, and 7 bases lay outside the gene matches. CDR3 length equals 14 residues. The CDR3 sequence: CAINPGLASETQYF. The CDR3 nucleotides are TGTGCCATCAATCCGGGACTAGCGAGTGAGACCCAGTACTTC.

The count of this clone is one. The chain has TRBV28 and TRBJ2-1; TRBD2 matches at 10 bases. Germline V CDR1 and CDR2: MDHEN, SYDVKM. J gave up 7 bases and V 6 bases, and 6 bases lay outside the gene matches. This CDR3 has 14 residues. CDR3 DNA sequence: TGTGCCAGCAGCAGAGCGGGAGGGAGAAATGAGCAGTTCTTC. It specifies CASSRAGGRNEQFF.

The V call is TRBV6-5, the J call TRBJ2-7, with no clear D. The CDR3 sequence is 15 residues long. Germline CDR1 and CDR2: MNHEY and SVGAGI. Trimming shortened V by 2 bases and J by 2 bases, and 13 bases separated the two germline ends. This chain's CDR3 is CASSYRLFIPYEQYF. The CDR3 region has the DNA TGTGCCAGCAGTTACCGGTTATTCATCCCCTACGAGCAGTACTTC.

This chain connects TRBV9 to TRBJ2-7; tentatively, D is TRBD1 (6 bases). CDR1 SGDLS and CDR2 YYNGEE come from the germline V gene. This CDR3 is built from 16 residues. The V and J ends lost 4 bases and 0 bases respectively, with 17 bases between them. The CDR3 nucleotides are TGTGCCAGCAGCCCCAGACAGGTTACCGCCTCCTACGAGCAGTACTTC. Amino acid sequence: CASSPRQVTASYEQYF.

The genes are TRBV27 and TRBJ2-3, with a weak D call TRBD2 (5 bases). The germline V gene encodes CDR1 MNHEY and CDR2 SMNVEV (reference sequence). The CDR3 runs 15 residues. Trimming shortened V by 1 base and J by 4 bases, and 12 bases separated the two germline ends. In nucleotides, the CDR3 is TGTGCCAGCAGTTTATATCTAGCTCGGGCAGATACGCAGTATTTT. This translates into CASSLYLARADTQYF.

The chain employs TRBV4-3 and TRBJ2-5; 9 nucleotides match TRBD2. Trimming at V came to 0 bases and at J to 5 bases, leaving 10 bases not matched to a gene. The CDR3 has 17 residues. Per germline, CDR1 LGHNA and CDR2 YSLEER. CDR3 in DNA: TGCGCCAGCAGCCAAGATCGCGGCGGGAGGGCCGCCGAGACCCAGTACTTC. Translation gives CASSQDRGGRAAETQYF.

This clone was detected many times. The rearrangement links TRBV5-5 to TRBJ2-7, with D possibly matching TRBD1 (6 bases). Per germline, CDR1 SGHKS and CDR2 YYEKEE (reference sequence). The V end lost 2 bases, the J end lost 6 bases, and 21 bases lay between the germline ends. The CDR3 has 16 residues. The CDR3 DNA reads as TGTGCCAGCAGCTTTCCACAGGGTGTCCCACTTTCCGAGCAGTACTTC. Amino acids: CASSFPQGVPLSEQYF.

V is TRBV12-3 or TRBV12-4 and J is TRBJ1-1; 9 bases line up with TRBD1. J was trimmed by 3 bases and V by 8 bases; bases with no gene match: 4. This CDR3 is built from 13 residues. CDR3: CASGTGGYTEAFF. CDR3 sequence (DNA): TGTGCCAGCGGCACAGGGGGCTACACTGAAGCTTTCTTT.

The chain links TRBV21-1 to TRBJ2-7; TRBD2, as called in the table, went unchecked against the DNA. TRBV21-1 is annotated as a pseudogene. The CDR3 has 16 residues. The CDR3 sequence: CASSKDTSSGTYEQYF. The CDR3 DNA follows: TGTGCCAGCAGCAAAGACACGTCTAGCGGGACCTACGAGCAGTACTTC.

The chain is built from TRBV6-5 and TRBJ1-1, with D perhaps TRBD1 (5 bases). Germline lookup yields CDR1 MNHEY and CDR2 SVGAGI. The CDR3 has 16 amino acids. V was pared by 0 bases and J by 4 bases, with 15 bases between. CDR3 amino acids: CASSYSFPSGGTEAFF. The CDR3 DNA follows: TGTGCCAGCAGTTACTCGTTCCCCTCCGGGGGCACTGAAGCTTTCTTT.

The chain is built from TRBV6-5 and TRBJ2-7; 10 bases map to TRBD2. Germline CDR1 reads MNHEY; CDR2 reads SVGAGI. CDR3 length: 15 amino acids. With V trimmed by 7 bases and J by 7 bases, 13 bases remained unmatched. CDR3 nucleotide sequence: TGTGCCAGCAACAGGGCTCTAGCGGGAGTATGGGAGCAGTACTTC. It codes for CASNRALAGVWEQYF.

The chain combines TRBV6-6 with TRBJ1-3; D is ambiguous. The CDR3 spans 15 residues. The ends were cut back, 5 bases at V and 2 bases at J, with 13 bases in the middle. Germline lookup yields CDR1 MNHNY and CDR2 SVGAGI (reference sequence). The CDR3 loop reads CASSTPTGTGNTIYF. CDR3 DNA: TGTGCCAGCAGTACCCCGACCGGGACTGGAAACACCATATATTTT.

The chain combines TRBV19 with TRBJ2-7; a weak D match, TRBD1 (6 bases). V lost 10 bases and J 2 bases, leaving 12 bases between the germline ends. Germline lookup yields CDR1 LNHDA and CDR2 SQIVND (reference sequence). This CDR3 has 12 residues. The CDR3 DNA is TGTGCCACTAGGGACAACCCCTACGAGCAGTACTTC. Protein product: CATRDNPYEQYF.